This TCR beta chain was captured in a study of OX40 agonist ivuxolimab in advanced cancers. Study information: Dose-escalation cases comprised hepatocellular carcinoma, melanoma, renal cell or head and neck cancer.

Measured with immunoSEQ multiplex PCR; TCRdb has only the in-frame clones, and not every one. The sample records around 76,000 clones, 89% being singletons. The germline V gene encodes CDR1 DFQATT and CDR2 SNEGSKA (reference sequence). The CDR3 runs 11 residues. In its sample, this clone was seen a few times. This TCR was recovered from an adult with an advanced solid tumor such as melanoma, head and neck, liver or kidney cancer. The sequencing used CD4+ or CD8+ T cells sorted from blood, collected in a trial of the OX40 agonist ivuxolimab. This chain links TRBV20-1 with TRBJ2-7; a possible D gene is TRBD1 (7 bases). The CDR3 loop is CGGQRGEEQYF. CDR3 coding DNA: TGCGGGGGACAGCGCGGGGAAGAGCAGTACTTC.